One and the same sample provided the 31 T cell receptor beta chains below, sequenced in a study of graft-versus-host responses after intestinal transplantation. No cognate antigen is known for these TCRs. Produced via immunoSEQ multiplex PCR; TCRdb's table is partial and in-frame only. The sample lists over 100,000 clones, roughly 95% occurring once. The specimen comprised unstimulated CD8+ T cells sorted from spleen or lymph node cells, sampled before intestinal transplant. Every receptor here comes from a human donor who received an intestinal transplant.

This rearrangement joins TRBV5-6 to TRBJ1-3, with 9 bases that match TRBD1. Germline trimming cut 2 bases from V and 4 bases from J; bases unmatched to any gene: 4. The CDR3 totals 15 residues. CDR1 and CDR2 (germline): SGHDT, YYEEEE. CDR3 in amino acids: CASSFGTGLGNTIYF. CDR3 sequence (DNA): TGTGCCAGCAGCTTCGGGACAGGGTTAGGAAACACCATATATTTT. Using reference TRBV5-6 and TRBJ1-3 for the parts outside the CDR3, the full variable domain is DAGVTQSPTHLIKTRGQQVTLRCSPKSGHDTVSWYQQALGQGPQFIFQYYEEEERQRGNFPDRFSGHQFPNYSSELNVNALLLGDSALYLCASSFGTGLGNTIYFGEGSWLTVV.

The V gene is TRBV11-3, the J gene TRBJ1-6; no reliable D call. This CDR3 is built from 11 residues. The V end was cut by 5 bases, the J end by 9 bases, with 5 bases between. Germline V gene data show CDR1 as SGHNT and CDR2 as YENEEA. The CDR3 here is CASSKASPLHF. The CDR3 DNA is TGTGCCAGCAGCAAGGCTTCACCCCTCCACTTT.

The chain has TRBV4-1 and TRBJ1-1; D not certain. Germline V gene sequence: CDR1 MGHRA, CDR2 YSYEKL. Trimming left V 6 bases short and J 1 base short, with 9 bases between. This CDR3 is built from 13 residues. CDR3 in DNA: TGCGCCAGCAGTCCTGAGGGGAACACTGAAGCTTTCTTT. Translating it yields CASSPEGNTEAFF.

The CDR3 nucleotides are TGCGCCAGCAGCCAAGCTGCTAGCGGGAGGGAGACCCAGTACTTC. It codes for CASSQAASGRETQYF. V usage is TRBV4-3 and J usage is TRBJ2-5; 11 nucleotides align to TRBD2. The CDR3 is made up of 15 amino acids. CDR1 is LGHNA, CDR2 YSLEER, per germline. V gave up 1 base and J gave up 5 bases; unmatched junction bases: 3.

The rearrangement joins TRBV2 to TRBJ2-2; D is undetermined. Germline CDR1 SNHLY, CDR2 FYNNEI. This CDR3 region has 13 residues. Trimming removed 7 bases at V and 6 bases at J, with 12 bases between. The CDR3: CASMVVVAGELFF. CDR3 DNA sequence: TGTGCCAGCATGGTCGTAGTCGCCGGGGAGCTGTTTTTT.

The count of this clone is one. The rearrangement links TRBV7-3 to TRBJ2-3; weak D call: TRBD2 (6 bases). This CDR3 spans 14 amino acids. Germline V gene sequence: CDR1 SGHTA, CDR2 FQGTGA. V was trimmed by 5 bases and J by 3 bases, leaving 12 bases between them. The CDR3 nucleotides read TGTGCCAGCAGCCCGGTGGGGGGAACAGATACGCAGTATTTT. It yields the protein CASSPVGGTDTQYF. Full variable domain (missing parts from reference TRBV7-3 and TRBJ2-3): GAGVSQTPSNKVTEKGKYVELRCDPISGHTALYWYRQSLGQGPEFLIYFQGTGAADDSGLPNDRFFAVRPEGSVSTLKIQRTERGDSAVYLCASSPVGGTDTQYFGPGTRLTVL.

DNA of the CDR3: TGTGCCAGCAGCGTAGCAAAGGAGGTCTCATATGGCTACACCTTC. Translating it yields CASSVAKEVSYGYTF. The rearrangement links TRBV9 to TRBJ1-2; no definite D call. Germline V gene sequence: CDR1 SGDLS, CDR2 YYNGEE. Trimming took 0 bases from V and 5 from J, leaving 14 bases between them. The CDR3 covers 15 residues.

The gene calls are TRBV27 and TRBJ2-3, with 8 nucleotides matching TRBD2. V gave up 5 bases and J gave up 4 bases; unmatched junction bases: 5. The CDR3 consists of 14 residues. Germline V gene lookup returns CDR1 MNHEY and CDR2 SMNVEV (reference sequence). The DNA for the CDR3 is TGTGCCAGCAGTAGCGGGAGTTTACCAGATACGCAGTATTTT. As protein: CASSSGSLPDTQYF.

The chain uses TRBV5-6 and TRBJ2-7, with 11 bases fitting TRBD1. Germline CDR1 reads SGHDT; CDR2 reads YYEEEE. This CDR3 region has 15 residues. Unmatched junction bases numbered 3, after V lost 2 bases and J lost 2 bases. CDR3 DNA sequence: TGTGCCAGCAGCTTAGGACAGGGGGCCCCCTACGAGCAGTACTTC. Translated: CASSLGQGAPYEQYF.

The chain carries TRBV10-1 and TRBJ1-2; D call uncertain. The V and J ends lost 2 bases and 5 bases respectively, with 15 bases between them. This CDR3 has 15 amino acids. Germline values: CDR1 WNHNN, CDR2 SYGVQD (reference sequence). CDR3 in DNA: TGCGCCAGCAGTGAGCCAAATACTTTATATTATGGCTACACCTTC. The encoded protein is CASSEPNTLYYGYTF.

This clone was counted once. This chain uses TRBV30 with TRBJ2-7; 8 bases align to TRBD2. The germline V gene encodes CDR1 GTSNPN and CDR2 SVGIG (reference sequence). J lost 7 bases, V lost 0 bases, and 5 bases had no gene match. This CDR3 spans 13 amino acids. The CDR3 loop is CAWSVAGVKEQYF. DNA for the CDR3: TGTGCCTGGAGTGTAGCGGGAGTGAAAGAGCAGTACTTC.

This rearrangement joins TRBV9 to TRBJ2-1; 15 nucleotides agree with TRBD2. The CDR3 has 16 amino acids. Germline V gives CDR1 SGDLS, CDR2 YYNGEE. With V trimmed by 3 bases and J by 6 bases, 4 bases remained unmatched. The CDR3 DNA is TGTGCCAGCAGCGGGTGGACTAGCGGGAGGGCCAATGAGCAGTTCTTC. This translates into CASSGWTSGRANEQFF.

V and J are TRBV7-6 and TRBJ2-3; 14 nucleotides match TRBD2. Germline CDR1 SGHVS, CDR2 FNYEAQ. The CDR3 extends over 18 amino acids. J was trimmed by 5 bases and V by 2 bases; bases with no gene match: 9. The DNA for the CDR3 is TGTGCCAGCAGCTTACGACTAGCGGGAGGGTTGGTAGGAGATACGCAGTATTTT. Amino acids: CASSLRLAGGLVGDTQYF.

Only one count was recorded for this clone. The chain joins TRBV9 to TRBJ1-1; D may be TRBD1 (6 bases). The CDR3 is 15 residues long. Per the germline V gene, CDR1 is SGDLS and CDR2 is YYNGEE. Trimming took off 3 bases at V and 1 base at J, with 13 bases between the two ends. The DNA of the CDR3 is TGTGCCAGCAGCGAGGAAGGGGGTGGGAACACTGAAGCTTTCTTT. Encoded protein: CASSEEGGGNTEAFF.

The V and J genes are TRBV27 and TRBJ2-1, with D perhaps being TRBD1 or TRBD2 (5 bases each). The length of the CDR3 is 15 residues. Trimming stripped 4 bases from V and 6 bases from J, with 16 bases between. CDR1 and CDR2 (germline): MNHEY, SMNVEV (reference sequence). Here the CDR3 reads CASSWITGPINEQFF. In DNA, the CDR3 is TGTGCCAGCAGTTGGATAACGGGGCCCATCAATGAGCAGTTCTTC.

J is TRBJ1-5 and V is TRBV6-5, with unresolved D. The CDR3 runs 13 residues. CDR1 MNHEY and CDR2 SVGAGI come from the germline V gene. Trimming stripped 6 bases from V and 1 base from J, with 7 bases between. The CDR3 here is CASSPKSNQPQHF. The CDR3 DNA sequence: TGTGCCAGCAGCCCCAAAAGCAATCAGCCCCAGCATTTT.

CDR3 bases: TGCAGTGCTGCGAAGTACAATGAGCAGTTCTTC. Residues: CSAAKYNEQFF. This rearrangement joins TRBV20-1 to TRBJ2-1, with no clear D. V lost 5 bases and J 4 bases, leaving 6 bases between the germline ends. This CDR3 contains 11 residues. From germline, CDR1 is DFQATT and CDR2 SNEGSKA (reference sequence).

The V gene is TRBV7-8, the J gene TRBJ1-6; D ambiguous. The CDR3 is made up of 12 amino acids. The germline V and J ends were trimmed by 9 bases and 6 bases, with 9 bases remaining between them. The germline gives CDR1 SGHVS, CDR2 FQNEAQ. The CDR3 DNA reads TGTGCCAGTTTTAACCTTAATTCACCCCTCCACTTT. It codes for CASFNLNSPLHF. Combining the CDR3 with reference TRBV7-8 and TRBJ1-6 gives the whole variable domain GAGVSQSPRYKVAKRGQDVALRCDPISGHVSLFWYQQALGQGPEFLTYFQNEAQLDKSGLPSDRFFAERPEGSVSTLKIQRTQQEDSAVYLCASFNLNSPLHFGNGTRLTVT.

This chain's CDR3 is CASSLGGSSYNSPLHF. CDR3 bases: TGCGCCAGCAGCTTGGGGGGGAGCTCCTATAATTCACCCCTCCACTTT. The chain joins TRBV5-1 to TRBJ1-6, with a tentative D call TRBD1 (5 bases). Germline lookup yields CDR1 SGHRS and CDR2 YFSETQ. The CDR3 is made up of 16 amino acids. The V gene lost 0 bases and the J gene lost 0 bases, with 7 bases spanning the gap.

This sequence joins TRBV29-1 and TRBJ2-7; 7 nucleotides agree with TRBD2. This CDR3 contains 15 residues. The V and J ends lost 4 bases and 2 bases, in that order; junction bases with no gene match: 11. CDR1 is SQVTM, CDR2 ANQGSEA, per germline. CDR3 loop: CSVVWEGGRTYEQYF. The CDR3 nucleotides are TGCAGCGTTGTATGGGAAGGCGGGAGAACCTACGAGCAGTACTTC.

This clone was counted between two and nine times. This chain links TRBV28 with TRBJ1-2; 7 nucleotides match TRBD1. V was pared by 3 bases and J by 3 bases, with 1 base of the junction left unmatched. This CDR3 has 13 amino acids. Germline lookup yields CDR1 MDHEN and CDR2 SYDVKM. The CDR3 DNA reads TGTGCCAGCAGTTTCGACAGGGACTATGGCTACACCTTC. The encoded protein is CASSFDRDYGYTF.

The rearrangement uses TRBV7-9 and TRBJ2-3; 9 bases are a match to TRBD2. V lost 5 bases to trimming and J lost 3 bases; unmatched junction nucleotides: 6. Germline CDR1 and CDR2: SEHNR and FQNEAQ (reference sequence). This CDR3 spans 15 amino acids. The CDR3 loop reads CASSPAGGLTDTQYF. CDR3 in DNA: TGTGCCAGCAGCCCAGCGGGAGGCTTAACAGATACGCAGTATTTT.

This clone was seen a handful of times. This chain links TRBV4-3 with TRBJ2-3; the D gene is possibly TRBD2 (5 bases). V was clipped by 1 base and J by 1 base, with 12 bases between them. This CDR3 contains 16 residues. Looked up from germline, CDR1 is LGHNA and CDR2 is YSLEER. The CDR3 sequence is CASSQVRGRRTDTQYF. CDR3 nucleotides: TGCGCCAGCAGCCAAGTTCGCGGGCGGCGCACAGATACGCAGTATTTT.

The rearrangement joins TRBV5-1 to TRBJ2-7; D might be TRBD1 (6 bases). CDR1 SGHRS and CDR2 YFSETQ come from the germline V gene. V lost 3 bases and J lost 3, with 10 bases in between. The CDR3 runs to 13 residues. The CDR3 reads CASSSEQGYEQYF. CDR3 coding DNA: TGCGCCAGCAGCTCCGAACAGGGCTACGAGCAGTACTTC.

The chain joins TRBV28 to TRBJ1-1, with D unclear. CDR3 length: 15 amino acids. V lost 2 bases, J lost 5 bases, and 15 bases lay in between. Germline V CDR1 and CDR2: MDHEN, SYDVKM. The CDR3 region has the DNA TGTGCCAGCAGTTTAGGCCCCCGGGGAGAGACTGAAGCTTTCTTT. Protein product: CASSLGPRGETEAFF.

The chain recombines TRBV28 with TRBJ2-1; D possibly corresponds to TRBD1 (6 bases). CDR3 length equals 14 residues. Germline-derived CDR1 and CDR2 are MDHEN and SYDVKM. Trimming removed 2 bases at V and 7 bases at J, with 12 bases between. The CDR3 region is CASSLNQGWNEQFF. Here the CDR3 DNA reads TGTGCCAGCAGTTTAAACCAGGGGTGGAATGAGCAGTTCTTC.

This clone was detected only once. CDR3 loop: CAWSAGAVLYGYTF. CDR3 nucleotides: TGTGCCTGGAGTGCGGGGGCGGTCCTCTATGGCTACACCTTC. The chain uses TRBV30 and TRBJ1-2; TRBD1 might be the D (6 bases). The germline CDR1 and CDR2 sequences are GTSNPN and SVGIG (reference sequence). CDR3 size: 14 residues. Trimming left V 1 base short and J 4 bases short, with 13 bases between.

The gene calls are TRBV29-1 and TRBJ2-7, with D tentatively TRBD2 (6 bases). CDR3 length: 15 amino acids. V lost 3 bases and J 2 bases, leaving 17 bases between the germline ends. CDR1 is SQVTM, CDR2 ANQGSEA, per germline. The CDR3 protein is CSVEGKGRLTYEQYF. CDR3 DNA: TGCAGCGTTGAGGGAAAGGGGAGGTTGACCTACGAGCAGTACTTC.

The chain has TRBV28 and TRBJ1-3; 8 bases are a match to TRBD1. The length of the CDR3 is 12 residues. V gave up 10 bases and J gave up 2 bases; unmatched junction bases: 1. CDR1 MDHEN and CDR2 SYDVKM come from the germline V gene. In DNA form, the CDR3 reads TGTGCCATACAGGGGGCTGGAAACACCATATATTTT. This codes for CAIQGAGNTIYF.

CDR3 protein: CASTQDRTYGYTF. CDR3 bases: TGTGCCAGCACCCAGGACAGGACTTATGGCTACACCTTC. The rearrangement links TRBV6-5 to TRBJ1-2; 7 bases fit TRBD1. From germline, CDR1 is MNHEY and CDR2 SVGAGI. The CDR3 has 13 residues. The V gene end was trimmed by 7 bases and the J gene end by 5 bases; junction bases not matched to a gene: 7.

This clone appeared once. The J gene is TRBJ1-5, the V gene TRBV6-5; D might be TRBD1 (6 bases). V was trimmed by 5 bases and J by 9 bases, leaving 14 bases between them. Germline CDR1 MNHEY, CDR2 SVGAGI. There are 13 residues in the CDR3. CDR3 nucleotides: TGTGCCAGCAGTCGCCGACCCAGGGGGCCCCAGCATTTT. Translating it yields CASSRRPRGPQHF.